These 19 T cell receptor beta chains originate from one sample sequenced in a study of blood T cells in healthy people across ages. A sample-barcoded 5' primer and a J-beta primer mix were used in a second PCR of roughly 7 to 11 cycles. TCRdb reanalysed the 5' RACE reads using MiXCR and keeps one entry per CDR3 protein. This table has fewer than 600,000 distinct CDR3 sequences, around a quarter appearing once. These data were likewise used in another study, on T cells of mothers and their children.

The sample was blood. These receptors were taken from a boy aged 2 to 10 in good health.

This clonotype was detected only a few times. A much bigger clone sits one base away, suggesting this may be a read error. The rearrangement uses TRBV5-1 and TRBJ2-5, with a tentative D call TRBD2 (6 bases). Matching the DNA end better, TRBJ2-7 makes the J call doubtful. Germline V gene sequence: CDR1 SGHRS, CDR2 YFSETQ. CDR3 length: 13 amino acids. The CDR3 nucleotides are TGCGCCAGCGGCGGGGTGGTTGCGTACGAGCAGTACTTC. As protein: CASGGVVAYEQYF.

Note on this clonotype: Possible read error: a much larger clone is one base away. V and J are TRBV12-3 or TRBV12-4 and TRBJ1-2, with TRBD1 identical over 8 bases. Unmatched junction bases numbered 6, after V lost 5 bases and J lost 4 bases. This CDR3 has 14 residues. The CDR3 region is CASSPDRATYGYTF. The CDR3 DNA sequence: TGTGCCAGCAGTCCGGACAGGGCAACCTATGGCTACACCTTC.

The chain uses TRBV29-1 and TRBJ2-3; D gene ambiguous. The germline V and J ends were trimmed by 4 bases and 5 bases, with 7 bases remaining between them. This CDR3 is 11 amino acids long. CDR1 and CDR2 (germline): SQVTM, ANQGSEA. CDR3 region: CSVVSLDTQYF. CDR3 nucleotides: TGCAGCGTTGTTAGCCTAGATACGCAGTATTTT.

This clonotype was counted between two and nine times. This sequence joins TRBV7-9 and TRBJ2-5; tentatively, D is TRBD1 or TRBD2 (5 bases each). Trimming left V 0 bases short and J 7 bases short, with 6 bases between. Germline V gene sequence: CDR1 SEHNR, CDR2 FQNEAQ (reference sequence). This CDR3 is built from 12 residues. For the CDR3, the DNA is TGTGCCAGCAGCTTAGCGAGGGGGACCCAGTACTTC. Translation gives CASSLARGTQYF.

The chain uses TRBV5-1 and TRBJ1-1; possible D gene TRBD1, 6 bases. This CDR3 is 15 amino acids long. The ends were cut back, 4 bases at V and 0 bases at J, with 13 bases in the middle. From germline, CDR1 is SGHRS and CDR2 YFSETQ. The chain's CDR3 is CASSTRTALNTEAFF. The CDR3 region has the DNA TGCGCCAGCAGCACAAGGACAGCTCTGAACACTGAAGCTTTCTTT.

This chain connects TRBV12-3 or TRBV12-4 to TRBJ2-5; 10 bases align to TRBD2. Judging by the DNA end, TRBJ2-1 fits better; the J call may be wrong. This CDR3 has 14 residues. The CDR3 DNA reads TGTGCCAGCAGTCCTAGCGGGGGCCACAATGAGCAGTTCTTC. This sequence encodes CASSPSGGHNEQFF.

This clonotype was detected only a few times. The chain combines TRBV9 with TRBJ2-4; the D is unclear. Trimming pared 3 bases from V and 7 bases from J, leaving 11 bases between. The CDR3 runs 13 residues. From germline, CDR1 is SGDLS and CDR2 YYNGEE. Here the CDR3 reads CASSGIDGNIQYF. CDR3 nucleotide sequence: TGTGCCAGCAGCGGTATAGACGGGAACATTCAGTACTTC.

The rearrangement joins TRBV27 to TRBJ1-2, with D possibly matching TRBD1 (5 bases). This CDR3 contains 14 residues. Germline assignment: CDR1 MNHEY and CDR2 SMNVEV (reference sequence). The V gene lost 4 bases and the J gene lost 1 base, with 10 bases spanning the gap. The CDR3 DNA follows: TGTGCCAGCAGTTCCCGGGACTTTAACTATGGCTACACCTTC. It translates to CASSSRDFNYGYTF.

The chain recombines TRBV18 with TRBJ1-1; D gene uncertain. Trimming cost V 8 bases and J 0 bases, with 10 bases left between them. Germline V CDR1 and CDR2: KGHSH, LQKENI. This CDR3 comprises 13 residues. The CDR3 DNA sequence: TGTGCCAGCCTCGCGGGCCTGAACACTGAAGCTTTCTTT. Translated: CASLAGLNTEAFF.

This clonotype was detected a few times. This sequence joins TRBV12-3 or TRBV12-4 and TRBJ1-1; D is possibly TRBD1 (5 bases). The CDR3 has 12 amino acids. V was cut by 0 bases and J by 10 bases, with 9 bases left in between. The CDR3 region is CASSLARVIAFF. The CDR3 nucleotides read TGTGCCAGCAGTTTAGCCAGGGTTATAGCTTTCTTT.

This clonotype has a handful of counts. V gene TRBV6-1 combines with J gene TRBJ2-1; tentatively, D is TRBD1 or TRBD2 (5 bases each). CDR1 is MNHNS, CDR2 SASEGT, per germline. V was shortened by 6 bases and J by 5 bases, with 14 bases between the two germline ends. The CDR3 consists of 14 residues. This CDR3 reads CASSRWGSDNEQFF. The DNA of the CDR3 is TGTGCCAGCAGCCGTTGGGGGTCCGACAATGAGCAGTTCTTC.

This rearrangement joins TRBV20-1 to TRBJ2-5; 7 nucleotides agree with TRBD2. V lost 1 base, J lost 2 bases, and 4 bases stayed unmatched. The CDR3 totals 14 residues. CDR1 and CDR2 from the germline V gene are DFQATT and SNEGSKA (reference sequence). CDR3: CSARGGGVQETQYF. CDR3 coding DNA: TGCAGTGCTAGAGGTGGGGGGGTACAAGAGACCCAGTACTTC.

The chain links TRBV28 to TRBJ2-2; 11 bases are a match to TRBD1. The CDR3 sequence is 16 residues long. Germline CDR1 is MDHEN and CDR2 is SYDVKM. The J segment lost 3 bases and the V segment lost 6 bases, leaving 6 bases of the junction unmatched. CDR3 nucleotides: TGTGCCAGCAGGGGACAGGGGGTTTTTGACACCGGGGAGCTGTTTTTT. Protein product: CASRGQGVFDTGELFF.

The gene calls are TRBV12-5 and TRBJ1-4; D is perhaps TRBD1 (5 bases). This CDR3 has 17 amino acids. From germline, CDR1 is LGHNT and CDR2 FRNRAP. Trimming cost V 4 bases and J 7 bases, with 22 bases left between them. The CDR3 coding sequence is TGTGCTAGTGGTTCCAAAACATCGACAGAGCTCAGTGAAAAACTGTTTTTT. It translates to CASGSKTSTELSEKLFF.

Turning to this clonotype: One end of the junction varies from germline; a read error may be responsible. CDR3 sequence reads: CAGSPPMQVHEQYF. DNA for the CDR3: TGTGCCGGCTCACCACCGATGCAGGTTCACGAGCAGTACTTC. V is TRBV18 and J is TRBJ2-1; D ambiguous. The end of the DNA aligns better with TRBJ2-7, so the J call may be wrong. In germline, CDR1 is KGHSH, CDR2 LQKENI. The CDR3 consists of 14 residues.

This clonotype was seen a few times. The chain is built from TRBV4-1 and TRBJ2-3, with D uncertain. Germline V gene sequence: CDR1 MGHRA, CDR2 YSYEKL. The CDR3 is 13 amino acids. With 1 base removed from V and 7 bases from J, the gap between germline ends came to 9 bases. CDR3 DNA: TGCGCCAGCAGCCAAGTTCATGGAAATACGCAGTATTTT. Its protein product is CASSQVHGNTQYF.

As for this clonotype: Mismatch with germline at one junction end may stem from a read error. The chain couples TRBV7-2 to TRBJ1-1; D ambiguous. The CDR3 length is 13 residues. Germline values: CDR1 SGHTA, CDR2 FQGNSA. The CDR3 DNA is TGTGCCAGCAGTTTCCAGCTTAACAATGAAGCTTTCTTT. Translation gives CASSFQLNNEAFF.

The V gene is TRBV14, the J gene TRBJ2-5; 8 positions agree with TRBD2. The CDR3 length is 14 residues. Trimming took 7 bases from V and 4 from J; bases not matched to a gene: 8. The germline V gene encodes CDR1 SGHDN and CDR2 FVKESK. The CDR3 reads CASNAAGGPETQYF. CDR3 DNA sequence: TGTGCCAGCAACGCGGCGGGGGGCCCAGAGACCCAGTACTTC. The full variable domain, its missing parts supplied by reference TRBV14 and TRBJ2-5, is EAGVTQFPSHSVIEKGQTVTLRCDPISGHDNLYWYRRVMGKEIKFLLHFVKESKQDESGMPNNRFLAERTGGTYSTLKVQPAELEDSGVYFCASNAAGGPETQYFGPGTRLLVL.

The gene calls are TRBV7-2 and TRBJ1-4; D uncertain. This CDR3 spans 13 amino acids. With 1 base removed from V and 10 bases from J, the gap between germline ends came to 10 bases. Germline V CDR1 and CDR2: SGHTA, FQGNSA. In nucleotides, the CDR3 is TGTGCCAGCAGCTTAGTGGGGTCAGGAAAACTGTTTTTT. Its protein is CASSLVGSGKLFF.